The 17 T cell receptor beta chains given below trace back to one sample, sequenced in a study of T-cell memory formation after mild COVID-19 (dated by TCRdb to the early 2020s). The method behind the library was 5' RACE. The data were produced on an Illumina NovaSeq 6000. TCRdb passed the public sequencing reads through fastp at Q25 and MiXCR, retaining productive beta sequences. Under each unique CDR3 protein, matching rows form one entry showing the most common genes and DNA. The sample has just under 550,000 distinct CDR3 sequences on record, about a fifth of them singletons. Around 13% of the sample belongs to the ten largest clones. Sequencing was done on a sample of PBMCs or a T cell subset sorted from them (not recorded which). Receptors originate from an adult woman who had mild COVID-19 (a few samples of this study predate the infection). The sample titles of this study are shuffled in the database, so cell type and time point are left out; the donor was told from shared clones.

The CDR3 loop is CASSSSGTGSEAFF. CDR3 nucleotide sequence: TGTGCCAGCAGCTCCTCCGGGACAGGGAGTGAAGCTTTCTTT. The chain employs TRBV7-9 and TRBJ1-1, with TRBD1 identical over 9 bases. CDR3 size: 14 residues. CDR1 and CDR2 (germline): SEHNR, FQNEAQ (reference sequence). V trimming: 4 bases; J trimming: 7 bases; junction bases outside the gene matches: 7.

The gene calls are TRBV6-5 and TRBJ2-1; TRBD2 might be the D (6 bases). The CDR3 is made up of 15 amino acids. Germline CDR1 MNHEY, CDR2 SVGAGI. Trimming pared 4 bases from V and 9 bases from J, leaving 19 bases between. DNA for the CDR3: TGTGCCAGCAGTTGGGCCCCGGGAGCCGGTAGTGAGCAGTTCTTC. Its translation is CASSWAPGAGSEQFF.

This rearrangement joins TRBV20-1 to TRBJ2-2; 9 bases map to TRBD1. The CDR3 loop spans 16 amino acids. Germline-derived CDR1 and CDR2 are DFQATT and SNEGSKA (reference sequence). V lost 5 bases to trimming and J lost 4 bases; unmatched junction nucleotides: 11. CDR3 bases: TGCAGTGCTCGTCGCCGGGACAGGGAGGGCACCGGGGAGCTGTTTTTT. Its translation is CSARRRDREGTGELFF.

The sample holds a few counts of this clonotype. The J gene is TRBJ2-1, the V gene TRBV7-3, with TRBD2 matching over 10 bases. Germline V gives CDR1 SGHTA, CDR2 FQGTGA. This CDR3 is built from 15 residues. The V gene end was trimmed by 0 bases and the J gene end by 9 bases; junction bases not matched to a gene: 5. Here the CDR3 reads CASSLTSGRLFEQFF. The CDR3 DNA reads as TGTGCCAGCAGCTTAACTAGCGGGAGGTTGTTTGAGCAGTTCTTC.

Only a few counts were recorded for this clonotype. V and J are TRBV12-5 and TRBJ2-1; D is unresolved. Trimming removed 1 base from V and 0 bases from J, with 7 bases in between. The germline V gene has CDR1 LGHNT and CDR2 FRNRAP. This CDR3 is 15 amino acids long. The CDR3 coding sequence is TGTGCTAGTGGTTTGGGGGTCAGCTCCTACAATGAGCAGTTCTTC. Protein product: CASGLGVSSYNEQFF.

This clonotype has just a few counts. The V gene is TRBV12-3 or TRBV12-4, the J gene TRBJ1-2; maybe TRBD1 (5 bases). This CDR3 is built from 15 residues. Trimming left V 3 bases short and J 6 bases short, with 17 bases between. The CDR3 coding sequence is TGTGCCAGCAGTTTGGGAGGGGCCCTCAAAGATGGCTACACCTTC. This sequence encodes CASSLGGALKDGYTF.

V usage is TRBV15 and J usage is TRBJ2-1; D is perhaps TRBD2 (6 bases). The germline V and J ends were trimmed by 1 base and 7 bases, with 17 bases remaining between them. CDR3 length: 16 amino acids. Germline CDR1 and CDR2: LNHNV and YYDKDF (reference sequence). For the CDR3, the DNA is TGTGCCACCAGCAGAGGGCCGCGAGCAGGGAGGAATGAGCAGTTCTTC. Its translation is CATSRGPRAGRNEQFF.

The chain is built from TRBV7-2 and TRBJ2-7; TRBD2 aligns across 9 bases. CDR1 is SGHTA, CDR2 FQGNSA, per germline. The CDR3 length is 19 residues. V shed 3 bases and J 0 bases; nucleotides not matched to a gene: 15. CDR3 sequence (DNA): TGTGCCAGCAGCTTGCCATCATATGAGCGGGAGGTCACCTCCTACGAGCAGTACTTC. It specifies CASSLPSYEREVTSYEQYF.

The CDR3 is CASAGGTQYF. CDR3 in DNA: TGTGCCAGCGCTGGGGGGACCCAGTACTTC. The chain recombines TRBV2 with TRBJ2-5; D possibly uses TRBD1 or TRBD2 (5 bases each). The CDR3 sequence is 10 residues long. Trimming left V 8 bases short and J 7 bases short, with 8 bases between. Looked up from germline, CDR1 is SNHLY and CDR2 is FYNNEI.

This clonotype was detected only a few times. This chain uses TRBV7-9 with TRBJ2-2; perhaps TRBD2 as D (6 bases). The CDR3 loop spans 15 amino acids. The V and J ends lost 2 bases and 5 bases respectively, with 12 bases between them. Germline V CDR1 and CDR2: SEHNR, FQNEAQ (reference sequence). The CDR3 is CASSLPTGETGELFF. The CDR3 DNA sequence: TGTGCCAGCAGCTTACCAACGGGGGAAACCGGGGAGCTGTTTTTT.

The J gene is TRBJ2-3, the V gene TRBV20-1, with 8 bases aligning to TRBD2. Germline V CDR1 and CDR2: DFQATT, SNEGSKA (reference sequence). This CDR3 contains 14 residues. V trimming: 5 bases; J trimming: 0 bases; junction bases outside the gene matches: 4. The CDR3 here is CSAPSGYSTDTQYF. The CDR3 nucleotides read TGCAGTGCTCCTAGCGGGTACAGCACAGATACGCAGTATTTT.

This clonotype turned up a few times. The chain has TRBV3-1 and TRBJ2-3; 9 bases fit TRBD1. Unmatched junction bases numbered 16, after V lost 1 base and J lost 5 bases. The CDR3 loop spans 19 amino acids. Germline-derived CDR1 and CDR2 are LGHDT and YNNKEL (reference sequence). For the CDR3, the DNA is TGTGCCAGCAGCCAAGGAGTCGTCGGGACAGGGATTATTTTAGATACGCAGTATTTT. It encodes CASSQGVVGTGIILDTQYF.

V is TRBV19 and J is TRBJ2-1; TRBD2 agrees at 7 bases. From germline, CDR1 is LNHDA and CDR2 SQIVND (reference sequence). The CDR3 spans 15 residues. V lost 2 bases, J lost 5 bases, and 6 bases stayed unmatched. The CDR3 is CASSIMASGHNEQFF. CDR3 sequence (DNA): TGTGCCAGTAGTATAATGGCTAGCGGACACAATGAGCAGTTCTTC.

V usage is TRBV7-9 and J usage is TRBJ1-5; D possibly corresponds to TRBD1 (5 bases). The CDR3 spans 14 residues. Germline CDR1 and CDR2: SEHNR and FQNEAQ (reference sequence). V was clipped by 6 bases and J by 4 bases, with 13 bases between them. CDR3 protein: CASSSSNRNQPQHF. The CDR3, as DNA: TGTGCCAGCAGTTCATCAAACAGGAATCAGCCCCAGCATTTT.

This clonotype came up a few times. The gene calls are TRBV20-1 and TRBJ1-6; D ambiguous. V lost 5 bases and J lost 1, with 9 bases in between. Per the germline V gene, CDR1 is DFQATT and CDR2 is SNEGSKA (reference sequence). This CDR3 has 14 residues. Here the CDR3 DNA reads TGCAGTGCTCATGGGGTGTCCTATAATTCACCCCTCCACTTT. This gives the protein CSAHGVSYNSPLHF.

V usage is TRBV15 and J usage is TRBJ2-1; TRBD2 might be the D (6 bases). Germline loops: CDR1 LNHNV, CDR2 YYDKDF (reference sequence). Trimming stripped 2 bases from V and 4 bases from J, with 9 bases between. This CDR3 has 14 amino acids. The CDR3 loop reads CATSRTRGYNEQFF. The CDR3 coding sequence is TGTGCCACCAGCAGAACCCGGGGGTACAATGAGCAGTTCTTC.

This clonotype was observed a few times. The V and J genes are TRBV20-1 and TRBJ2-3; tentatively, D is TRBD2 (5 bases). Germline lookup yields CDR1 DFQATT and CDR2 SNEGSKA (reference sequence). The CDR3 extends over 14 amino acids. Deletions cut 2 bases from V and 0 bases from J, with 9 bases between. The CDR3: CSARPGLSTDTQYF. DNA of the CDR3: TGCAGTGCTAGACCCGGACTTAGCACAGATACGCAGTATTTT.